This is a list of T cell receptor beta chains from one sample in a study of blood T cells in healthy people across ages. TCRdb analysed the 5' RACE reads with MiXCR anew, one entry per CDR3 protein. Of 1.5 million to 2 million distinct CDR3 sequences listed, around half were seen once; the top ten hold more than 2%. Sequencing was done on a sample of blood. The receptors here all came from a woman aged 40 to 50 in good health. Both conserved end residues are part of each CDR3. The D gene is left open where the match is weak. The size of a clone is reported for some rows only, either as once, few or many, or as a class for expanded clones.

J	size	D	V	DNA	CDR3
TRBJ1-6	few	TRBD1	TRBV18	TGTGCCAGCTCACCTCGGGACAGGGATTCACCCCTCCACTTT	CASSPRDRDSPLHF
TRBJ2-3	NA	NA	TRBV24-1	TGTGCCACCAGTGATTTCGGTGGCGGCAACACAGATACGCAGTATTTT	CATSDFGGGNTDTQYF
TRBJ1-2	NA	NA	TRBV20-1	TGCAGTGCAACCCCGACTAGGGGCTACACCTTC	CSATPTRGYTF
TRBJ1-2	NA	NA	TRBV4-1	TGCGCCAGCAGCCTTGTTAGGGCCCCTGATCGTGGCTACACCTTC	CASSLVRAPDRGYTF
TRBJ2-5	NA	NA	TRBV9	TGTGCCAGCAGCCCCCAGGGTAACGGGGAGACCCAGTACTTC	CASSPQGNGETQYF
TRBJ2-3	NA	NA	TRBV13	TGTGCCAGCAGCCTAAGGGAAGGGGCCTTTAGAACGCAGTATTTT	CASSLREGAFRTQYF
TRBJ1-1	NA	TRBD1	TRBV4-2	TGTGCCAGCAGCCATGGGGGACAGACGAACACTGAAGCTTTCTTT	CASSHGGQTNTEAFF
TRBJ1-5	NA	TRBD1	TRBV20-1	TGCAGTGGGACAGGGGGAAATCAGCCCCAGCATTTT	CSGTGGNQPQHF
TRBJ2-1	NA	TRBD2	TRBV6-6	TGCGCCAGCAGTCGACTACGGACTAGCGGGCGAACCAATGAGCAGTTCTTC	CASSRLRTSGRTNEQFF
TRBJ2-7	NA	NA	TRBV29-1	TGCAGCGTTGAAGGTGGGAATAGCGGAACCTTCTACGAGCAGTACTTC	CSVEGGNSGTFYEQYF
TRBJ1-5	NA	TRBD1	TRBV28	TGTGCCAGCAGTTCGAAGGGTGGGGACAGGTATAGCAATCAGCCCCAGCATTTT	CASSSKGGDRYSNQPQHF
TRBJ2-3	NA	TRBD2	TRBV7-2	TGTGCCAGCAGCGAATCTAGCGGGGGCGTAAGCACAGATACGCAGTATTTT	CASSESSGGVSTDTQYF
TRBJ2-3	NA	NA	TRBV5-1	TGCGCCAGCCTGCTTGAAGATACGCAGTATTTT	CASLLEDTQYF
TRBJ2-5	NA	NA	TRBV20-1	TGCAGTGCTAGGTATATGCCGTACCAAGAGACCCAGTACTTC	CSARYMPYQETQYF
TRBJ2-1	few	NA	TRBV21-1	TGTGCCAGCAGACCCCCCAAGTTCTTC	CASRPPKFF
TRBJ2-7	once	NA	TRBV7-8	TGTGTCAGCAGTTGGGAGGGGGACGCCGAGCAGTACTTC	CVSSWEGDAEQYF
TRBJ2-1	NA	NA	TRBV2	TGTGCCAGCACTTACGGGACTCCCTACAATGAGCAGTTCTTC	CASTYGTPYNEQFF
TRBJ2-5	few	TRBD2	TRBV6-5	TGTGCCAGCAGTTACGCTAGCGGGGTCGGGGAGACCCAGTACTTC	CASSYASGVGETQYF